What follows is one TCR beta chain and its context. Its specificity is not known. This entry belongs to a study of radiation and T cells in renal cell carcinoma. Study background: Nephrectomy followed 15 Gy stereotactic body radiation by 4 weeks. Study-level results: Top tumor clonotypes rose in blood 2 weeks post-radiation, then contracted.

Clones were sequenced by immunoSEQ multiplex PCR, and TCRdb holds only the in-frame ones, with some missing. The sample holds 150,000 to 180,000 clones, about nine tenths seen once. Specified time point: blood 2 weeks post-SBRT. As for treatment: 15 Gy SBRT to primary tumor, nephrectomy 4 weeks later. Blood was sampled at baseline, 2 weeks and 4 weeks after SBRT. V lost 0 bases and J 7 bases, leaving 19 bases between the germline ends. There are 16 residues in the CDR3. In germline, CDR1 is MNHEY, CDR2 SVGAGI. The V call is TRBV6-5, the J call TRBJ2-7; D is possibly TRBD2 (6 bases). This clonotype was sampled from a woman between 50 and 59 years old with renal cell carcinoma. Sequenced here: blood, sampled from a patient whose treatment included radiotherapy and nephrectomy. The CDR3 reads CASSYSIRAAAGEQYF. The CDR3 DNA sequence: TGTGCCAGCAGTTACTCGATTCGGGCCGCCGCGGGGGAGCAGTACTTC.